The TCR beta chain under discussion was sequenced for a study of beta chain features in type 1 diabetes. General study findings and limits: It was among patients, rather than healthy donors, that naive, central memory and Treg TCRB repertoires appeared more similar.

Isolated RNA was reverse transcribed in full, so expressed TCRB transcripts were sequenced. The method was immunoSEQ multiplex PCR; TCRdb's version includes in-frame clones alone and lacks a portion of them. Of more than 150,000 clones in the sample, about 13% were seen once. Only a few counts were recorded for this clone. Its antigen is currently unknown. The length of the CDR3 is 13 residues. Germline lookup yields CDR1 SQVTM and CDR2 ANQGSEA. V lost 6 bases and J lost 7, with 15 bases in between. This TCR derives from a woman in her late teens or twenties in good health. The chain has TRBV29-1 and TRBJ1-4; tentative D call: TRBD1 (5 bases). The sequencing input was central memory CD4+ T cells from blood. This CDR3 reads CSVTRGGGEKLFF. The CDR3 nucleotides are TGCAGCGTCACGCGGGGCGGAGGTGAAAAACTGTTTTTT.